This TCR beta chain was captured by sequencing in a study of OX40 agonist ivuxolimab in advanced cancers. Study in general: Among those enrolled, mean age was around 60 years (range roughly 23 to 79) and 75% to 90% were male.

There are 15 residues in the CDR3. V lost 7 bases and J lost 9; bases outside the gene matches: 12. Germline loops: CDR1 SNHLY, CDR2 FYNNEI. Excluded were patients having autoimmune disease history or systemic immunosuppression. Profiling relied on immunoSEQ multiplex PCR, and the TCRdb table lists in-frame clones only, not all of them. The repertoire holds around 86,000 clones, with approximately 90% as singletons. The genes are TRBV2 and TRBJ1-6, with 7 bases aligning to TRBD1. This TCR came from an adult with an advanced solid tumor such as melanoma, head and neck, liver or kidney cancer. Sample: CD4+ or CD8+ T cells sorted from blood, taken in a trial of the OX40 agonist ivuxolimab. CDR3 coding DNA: TGTGCCAGCACCCCCGACAGGGACGTGACTTCACCCCTCCACTTT. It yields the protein CASTPDRDVTSPLHF.